This TCR beta chain was found in a study of T-cell reconstitution after alpha-beta-depleted transplantation in children. This clonotype has ten or more counts. Antigen specificity is unknown. Unique molecular identifiers were built into the TCRbeta library. TCRdb reprocessed the PCR reads via MiXCR and lists one record per CDR3 protein. The profile covers fewer than 350,000 distinct CDR3 sequences, with over 9.5% appearing a single time and 7.5% taken by the ten largest. Whole-study results and caveats: The high TCRbeta diversity at day 60 in some patients came from surviving recipient T cells and thymic progenitors. Reportedly, only several hundred clones from non-depleted graft cells drove alpha-beta T-cell counts at about two months. A year post-transplant, T-cell counts and diversity derived mostly from newly produced T cells.

Germline loops: CDR1 MNHNS, CDR2 SASEGT. The CDR3 is 17 residues long. Germline trimming cut 6 bases from V and 5 bases from J; bases unmatched to any gene: 12. This chain connects TRBV6-1 to TRBJ2-5; 13 nucleotides align to TRBD2. This specimen was PBMCs, taken before TCRalphabeta/CD19-depleted stem cell transplant. The receptor's source is a boy less than two years old with acute myeloid leukemia, due to receive a stem cell transplant. This chain's CDR3 is CASRTRLAGGPRETQYF. The CDR3 DNA reads as TGTGCCAGCAGGACGAGACTAGCGGGAGGTCCAAGGGAGACCCAGTACTTC.